A selection of T cell receptor beta chains follows, all from one sample in a study of blood T cells in healthy people across ages. TCRdb used MiXCR to reprocess the 5' RACE reads, holding one entry per CDR3 protein. The sample records 850,000 to 1,300,000 distinct CDR3 sequences, more than 40% being singletons. The sample comprised blood. The source is a woman aged 55-69 years in good health. Both conserved end residues are part of each CDR3. Fields, in order: clone size, J gene, V gene, D gene, CDR3 protein, CDR3 DNA. A D gene is named only where the DNA matches it firmly. Size is omitted from some rows. Given values are once, few, many or a class for expanded clones.

once,TRBJ2-3,TRBV27,TRBD2,CASLIAGGRGTDTQYF,TGTGCCAGCCTCATTGCGGGAGGGAGAGGCACAGATACGCAGTATTTT
NA,TRBJ2-5,TRBV6-5,NA,CASSPQPGGETQYF,TGTGCCAGCAGTCCGCAACCCGGAGGTGAGACCCAGTACTTC
few,TRBJ1-4,TRBV28,NA,CASSPQLGYEKLFF,TGTGCCAGCAGTCCCCAGCTTGGGTATGAAAAACTGTTTTTT
many,TRBJ2-4,TRBV10-3,NA,CAISQGRVDIQYF,TGTGCCATCAGTCAAGGACGTGTGGACATTCAGTACTTC
NA,TRBJ2-1,TRBV4-2,NA,CASSQDRKGGGYNEQFF,TGTGCCAGCAGCCAAGATCGTAAGGGTGGTGGATACAATGAGCAGTTCTTC
NA,TRBJ2-7,TRBV28,NA,CASSNRDGYYEQYF,TGTGCCAGCAGCAACCGGGACGGATACTACGAGCAGTACTTC
NA,TRBJ2-1,TRBV29-1,TRBD1,CSHARTGSEQFF,TGCAGCCATGCTCGGACAGGCTCGGAGCAGTTCTTC
NA,TRBJ1-2,TRBV3-1,TRBD1,CASSQGQGSHYGYTF,TGTGCCAGCAGCCAAGGACAGGGGTCGCACTATGGCTACACCTTC
NA,TRBJ2-1,TRBV20-1,NA,CSAVPAGSYNEQFF,TGCAGTGCTGTCCCAGCGGGTTCCTACAATGAGCAGTTCTTC
few,TRBJ1-2,TRBV4-1,TRBD1,CASSQQRQGAYGYTF,TGCGCCAGCAGCCAACAAAGACAGGGGGCCTATGGCTACACCTTC
NA,TRBJ1-1,TRBV7-2,TRBD1,CASSRRAGGMMNTEAFF,TGTGCCAGCAGCCGAAGAGCAGGGGGCATGATGAACACTGAAGCTTTCTTT
NA,TRBJ2-3,TRBV15,TRBD1,CATSSDRGTDTQYF,TGTGCCACCAGCAGCGACAGGGGCACAGATACGCAGTATTTT
NA,TRBJ2-7,TRBV20-1,NA,CSATQDSSYEQYF,TGCAGTGCCACCCAGGACAGCTCCTACGAGCAGTACTTC
NA,TRBJ1-6,TRBV5-1,NA,CASSPGTPTGSSPLHF,TGCGCCAGCAGCCCCGGGACACCGACTGGGAGTTCACCCCTCCACTTT
NA,TRBJ2-5,TRBV9,NA,CASSGPRGLFQETQYF,TGTGCCAGCAGTGGCCCTCGTGGGTTATTCCAAGAGACCCAGTACTTC
NA,TRBJ2-3,TRBV6-6,NA,CASRHATGTPGGDTQYF,TGTGCCAGCAGGCATGCGACCGGGACTCCGGGTGGAGATACGCAGTATTTT